The TCR beta chain under discussion was sequenced for a study of CD8 T cells in Susac syndrome. Study-level points and caveats: By the study's own acknowledgment, its TCR sequencing and HLA analysis included relatively few individuals.

An amount of RNA that ranged from about 0.45 to 1 ug was reverse transcribed with random hexamers. Amplification of TCR beta CDR3 spanned 54 Vbeta and 13 Jbeta via immunoSEQ multiplex PCR. TCRdb re-called the immunoSEQ multiplex PCR reads with MiXCR, one entry per CDR3 protein. The sample holds about 300,000 distinct CDR3 sequences, around 85% seen once. This clonotype came up once. Its antigen is as yet unknown. This TCR derives from a human donor with multiple sclerosis. Input material: CD8+ T cells from PBMCs.

The CDR3 loop is CASSVPSQGKEQYF. CDR3 in DNA: TGTGCCAGCAGCGTACCGTCGCAGGGGAAAGAGCAGTACTTC. J is TRBJ2-7 and V is TRBV7-9, with D possibly being TRBD1 (6 bases). Germline loops: CDR1 SEHNR, CDR2 FQNEAQ (reference sequence). V lost 5 bases and J lost 7, with 18 bases in between. The CDR3 is 14 residues long.